A selection of T cell receptor beta chains follows, all from one sample in a study of cytomegalovirus exposure and HLA in healthy donors. Here immunoSEQ multiplex PCR was the method, and the copy in TCRdb shows in-frame clones only, minus some. The sample yields about 88,000 clones, 69% seen once. Sample: PBMCs. The receptor source for this set is a man over 45 in good health and CMV-seronegative. Both conserved end residues are part of each CDR3. The D gene is left open where the match is weak. Clone size appears in some rows only: once, few, many, or a class for an expanded clone.

>-|TRBJ1-6|TRBV30|12|-
TGTGCCTGGACAGGGTTCAGGTCACCCCTCCACTTT
CAWTGFRSPLHF
>-|TRBJ2-3|TRBV5-6|11|-
TGTGCCAGCAGCCGAGAAGATACGCAGTATTTT
CASSREDTQYF
>-|TRBJ2-7|TRBV2|15|-
TGTGCCAGCAGTGCGGGCGGGGGCTACCCCTACGAGCAGTACTTC
CASSAGGGYPYEQYF
>-|TRBJ1-5|TRBV19|14|-
TGTGCCAGTAGGTCAACGACAGGCCATCAGCCCCAGCATTTT
CASRSTTGHQPQHF
>-|TRBJ2-5|TRBV2|14|-
TGTGCCAGCAGTGACGGATGGGGAGAAGAGACCCAGTACTTC
CASSDGWGEETQYF
>-|TRBJ2-7|TRBV5-1|15|-
TGCGCCAGCAGCTTGGCCGGCAGCGGCACCTACGAGCAGTACTTC
CASSLAGSGTYEQYF
>-|TRBJ2-3|TRBV7-2|12|-
TGTGCCAGCAGCTTAGACAGGACCTCGCAGTATTTT
CASSLDRTSQYF
>few|TRBJ2-5|TRBV5-1|15|-
TGCGCCAGCAGCTTGGATTTTCGCAGGGGTGAGACCCAGTACTTC
CASSLDFRRGETQYF
>few|TRBJ2-5|TRBV28|15|-
TGTGCCACTAGTGACCTGGGGGCCCCAGTAGAGACCCAGTACTTC
CATSDLGAPVETQYF
>-|TRBJ1-3|TRBV10-1|14|-
TGCGCCAGCAGATCACAGGGTACTGGAAACACCATATATTTT
CASRSQGTGNTIYF
>-|TRBJ1-4|TRBV6-5|15|TRBD1
TGTGCCAGCAGGGAGGGGGCCCATGCGGGGGAAAAACTGTTTTTT
CASREGAHAGEKLFF
>few|TRBJ2-5|TRBV13|15|-
TGTGCCAGCAGCTTATATTTCAGGTCGGGGGAGACCCAGTACTTC
CASSLYFRSGETQYF
>-|TRBJ2-6|TRBV7-2|17|TRBD1
TGTGCCAGCAGTCTAAGGGACAGGGGCGGTGGGGCCAACGTCCTGACTTTC
CASSLRDRGGGANVLTF
>-|TRBJ2-2|TRBV5-6|14|-
TGTGCCAGCAGCCGTAGCTGGTCGAGCGGGGAGCTGTTTTTT
CASSRSWSSGELFF
>once|TRBJ2-3|TRBV11-2|13|TRBD1
TGTGCCACCACGACAGGGAGCACAGATACGCAGTATTTT
CATTTGSTDTQYF
>-|TRBJ2-5|TRBV7-2|14|TRBD2
TGTGCCAGCAGATCGGGGGGGGCGACGCAGACCCAGTACTTC
CASRSGGATQTQYF